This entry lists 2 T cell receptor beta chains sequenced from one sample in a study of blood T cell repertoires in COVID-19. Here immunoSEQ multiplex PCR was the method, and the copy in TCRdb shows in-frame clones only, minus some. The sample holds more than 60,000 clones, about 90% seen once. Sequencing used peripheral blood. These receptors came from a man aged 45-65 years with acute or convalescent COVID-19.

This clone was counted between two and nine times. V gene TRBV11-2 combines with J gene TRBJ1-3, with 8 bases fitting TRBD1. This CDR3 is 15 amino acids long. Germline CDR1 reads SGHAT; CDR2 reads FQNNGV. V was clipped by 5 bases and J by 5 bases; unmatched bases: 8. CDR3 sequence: CASSPSGTGRNTIYF. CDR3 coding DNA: TGTGCCAGCAGCCCTAGCGGGACAGGTAGAAACACCATATATTTT.

In nucleotides, the CDR3 is TGTGCCAGCAGATTGCGGGACAATGAGCAGTTCTTC. Protein sequence: CASRLRDNEQFF. The chain has TRBV12-3 or TRBV12-4 and TRBJ2-1; a possible D gene is TRBD2 (5 bases). CDR3 length: 12 residues. V was clipped by 6 bases and J by 5 bases, with 8 bases between them.